Here is one TCR beta chain with its context. Its cognate antigen is unknown. RNA in amounts of about 0.45 to 1 ug was reverse transcribed with random hexamers. TCR beta CDR3 was amplified by immunoSEQ multiplex PCR. This amplification extended across 54 Vbeta and 13 Jbeta segments. TCRdb independently ran MiXCR on the immunoSEQ multiplex PCR reads; one entry per CDR3 protein. The sample has some 180,000 distinct CDR3 sequences; roughly 94% are singletons. The sample belongs to a study of CD8 T cells in Susac syndrome. Overall study findings and caveats: In its TCR sequencing and HLA analysis, the study acknowledged that the number of individuals was relatively small.

Patients with Susac syndrome showed fulfilment of recently defined diagnostic criteria for definite or probable disease. The CDR3 extends over 19 amino acids. Trimming removed 2 bases from V and 2 bases from J; junction bases left unmatched: 13. The receptor comes from a human donor with Susac syndrome. The source material was CD4+ T cells from PBMCs. The chain has TRBV23-1 and TRBJ2-7, with 12 bases aligning to TRBD2. TRBV23-1 belongs to the ORF category, with a function that is uncertain. The CDR3, as DNA: TGCGCCAGCAGTCAAATCCGACAGGGCCGACTAGCGGGGGCCTACGAGCAGTACTTC. Protein: CASSQIRQGRLAGAYEQYF.